What follows are 6 T cell receptor beta chains derived from one specimen sequenced in a study of shared clonotypes between healthy human individuals. Assay: immunoSEQ multiplex PCR; the TCRdb copy retains only in-frame clones and omits some. The repertoire consists of about 800,000 clones, with about 96% occurring once and the leading ten covering 0.2% to 0.25%. Naivety among CD8 cells was defined by CD45RO negativity and positive CCR7 selection, thereby excluding terminally differentiated effector memory CD45RA+ cells. Input material: naive CD8+ T cells sorted from blood. The receptors derive from a man under 40 in good health.

The V and J genes are TRBV10-3 and TRBJ2-1, with a possible D match to TRBD2 (6 bases). CDR3 size: 17 residues. Trimming took 6 bases from V and 2 from J, leaving 20 bases between them. The V gene's germline CDR1 is ENHRY and CDR2 SYGVKD. The CDR3 nucleotides are TGTGCCATCAGACTCGGGCGCGGGGAGGCCCCCTACAATGAGCAGTTCTTC. Protein product: CAIRLGRGEAPYNEQFF.

The J gene is TRBJ2-1, the V gene TRBV11-3, with D tentatively TRBD1 or TRBD2 (8 bases each). This CDR3 comprises 16 residues. The germline V gene has CDR1 SGHNT and CDR2 YENEEA. Trimming took 5 bases from V and 10 from J, leaving 24 bases between them. CDR3 sequence reads: CASSLRGRGREDEQFF. The CDR3 coding sequence is TGTGCCAGCAGCCTTAGGGGCAGGGGGCGGGAGGACGAGCAGTTCTTC.

The genes are TRBV10-2 and TRBJ1-1; D is unclear. The V end was cut by 5 bases, the J end by 1 base, with 8 bases between. This CDR3 contains 13 residues. CDR1 and CDR2 from the germline V gene are WSHSY and SAAADI. The CDR3 DNA is TGCGCCAGCAGTCTGGACGGGAACACTGAAGCTTTCTTT. Translated, it gives CASSLDGNTEAFF.

This chain links TRBV7-2 with TRBJ2-7; D is perhaps TRBD2 (5 bases). Looked up from germline, CDR1 is SGHTA and CDR2 is FQGNSA. The CDR3 loop spans 15 amino acids. With 2 bases removed from V and 0 bases from J, the gap between germline ends came to 11 bases. The CDR3 is CASSLFSVSSYEQYF. The DNA for the CDR3 is TGTGCCAGCAGCTTATTTAGCGTTAGCTCCTACGAGCAGTACTTC.

The J gene is TRBJ2-2, the V gene TRBV7-9, with D possibly matching TRBD1 (6 bases). CDR1 is SEHNR, CDR2 FQNEAQ, per germline (reference sequence). The V end was cut by 4 bases, the J end by 2 bases, with 11 bases between. The CDR3 consists of 15 residues. CDR3 bases: TGTGCCAGCAGCTCCCGGGACACAAACACCGGGGAGCTGTTTTTT. Residues: CASSSRDTNTGELFF.

The gene calls are TRBV9 and TRBJ2-3; D may be TRBD1 (5 bases). V shed 2 bases and J shed 3 bases, with 13 bases lying between them. The CDR3 sequence is 15 residues long. CDR1 SGDLS and CDR2 YYNGEE come from the germline V gene. CDR3 coding DNA: TGTGCCAGCAGCGTTTTAGGGGCGAAAACAGATACGCAGTATTTT. Its translation: CASSVLGAKTDTQYF.